This is a list of T cell receptor beta chains from one sample in a study of response to subunit inactivated influenza vaccine. TCRdb fed the RT-PCR reads into MiXCR, producing one record per CDR3 protein. The sample has around 650,000 distinct CDR3 sequences, 15% to 18% seen once. The input for sequencing was PBMCs from blood, taken about 12 days after vaccination. The receptor source for this set is a man in his forties or fifties who received an inactivated influenza vaccine. Each CDR3 is given with its conserved first and last residue. The order of the fields is V gene, J gene, clone size, D gene, CDR3 DNA, CDR3 protein. The D gene is left open where the match is weak. Rows give clone size only sometimes, using once, few, many, or a class for an expanded clone.

V: TRBV7-2
J: TRBJ2-1
size: NA
D: TRBD1
DNA: TGTGCCAGCAGGGAATATCAGGGGGCGGTTTGGTACAATGAGCAGTTCTTC
CDR3: CASREYQGAVWYNEQFF

V: TRBV4-2
J: TRBJ2-7
size: NA
D: NA
DNA: TGTGCCAGCAGCCATGGAGCGGGACAAACCTACGAGCAGTACTTC
CDR3: CASSHGAGQTYEQYF

V: TRBV11-2
J: TRBJ1-2
size: NA
D: NA
DNA: TGTGCCAGCAGCTTAAACTCTGTACGGGACTCCTATGGCTACACCTTC
CDR3: CASSLNSVRDSYGYTF

V: TRBV10-3
J: TRBJ2-7
size: NA
D: TRBD1
DNA: TGTGCCATCGCCCCAGCGGGTAGGGACAGGGCCTACGAGCAGTACTTC
CDR3: CAIAPAGRDRAYEQYF

V: TRBV20-1
J: TRBJ2-2
size: NA
D: NA
DNA: TGCAGTGCCGGGTCATCAAGGAGGGGGAACACCGGGGAGCTGTTTTTT
CDR3: CSAGSSRRGNTGELFF

V: TRBV20-1
J: TRBJ2-2
size: few
D: NA
DNA: TGCAGTGCTAGACGCCAGGCCCAAACCGGGGAGCTGTTTTTT
CDR3: CSARRQAQTGELFF

V: TRBV7-8
J: TRBJ2-5
size: NA
D: NA
DNA: TGTGCCAGCAGCGCGAAGAGGGTTCAGGTTGGTGAGACCCAGTACTTC
CDR3: CASSAKRVQVGETQYF

V: TRBV15
J: TRBJ2-2
size: NA
D: NA
DNA: TGTGCCACCAGGGGTCGCGGGGGCCAGTACACCGGGGAGCTGTTTTTT
CDR3: CATRGRGGQYTGELFF

V: TRBV11-2
J: TRBJ2-4
size: NA
D: TRBD2
DNA: TGTGCCAGCAGCTTCTCCCTAGCGGGAGCGGGAAACATTCAGTACTTC
CDR3: CASSFSLAGAGNIQYF

V: TRBV29-1
J: TRBJ2-7
size: NA
D: TRBD2
DNA: TGCAGCGTAGATTCAGTAGCGGGCTCCTACGAGCAGTACTTC
CDR3: CSVDSVAGSYEQYF

V: TRBV10-1
J: TRBJ2-3
size: few
D: NA
DNA: TGCGCCAGCAGCCAACTCCGGGACGGAAGCACAGATACGCAGTATTTT
CDR3: CASSQLRDGSTDTQYF

V: TRBV12-3/TRBV12-4
J: TRBJ1-3
size: NA
D: NA
DNA: TGTGCCACCGACGCACGGGTCTCTGGAAACACCATATATTTT
CDR3: CATDARVSGNTIYF

V: TRBV12-3/TRBV12-4
J: TRBJ2-1
size: NA
D: TRBD1
DNA: TGTGCCAGCAGAAACAGGGGGCAGAGTGAGCAGTTCTTC
CDR3: CASRNRGQSEQFF

V: TRBV12-3/TRBV12-4
J: TRBJ1-5
size: few
D: NA
DNA: TGTGCCAGCGGGCATTCGGGAGGGAATAGCAATCAGCCCCAGCATTTT
CDR3: CASGHSGGNSNQPQHF

V: TRBV7-2
J: TRBJ2-2
size: NA
D: NA
DNA: TGTGCCAGCAGCGTCCAGATCTACACCGGGGAGCTGTTTTTT
CDR3: CASSVQIYTGELFF

V: TRBV18
J: TRBJ1-2
size: few
D: TRBD1
DNA: TGTGCCAGCTCATACTCACCGGGACAGCGGAACTATGGCTACACCTTC
CDR3: CASSYSPGQRNYGYTF

V: TRBV11-2
J: TRBJ2-1
size: NA
D: NA
DNA: TGTGCCAGCAGCTTAGCCCTCCAGGGAGGGGGCAATGAGCAGTTCTTC
CDR3: CASSLALQGGGNEQFF

V: TRBV10-3
J: TRBJ2-2
size: NA
D: TRBD1
DNA: TGTGCCATCAGTGGGTTCGACAGGGGGCTCACCGGGGAGCTGTTTTTT
CDR3: CAISGFDRGLTGELFF

V: TRBV7-2
J: TRBJ2-2
size: few
D: TRBD2
DNA: TGTGCCAGCAGCTCGGCTTACGGGCGGGAGGGCCTCGGGGAGCTGTTTTTT
CDR3: CASSSAYGREGLGELFF

V: TRBV18
J: TRBJ1-1
size: NA
D: NA
DNA: TGTGCCAGCTCACCCGAAGGGGCGAGGGCTTTCTTT
CDR3: CASSPEGARAFF

V: TRBV2
J: TRBJ2-2
size: few
D: NA
DNA: TGTGCCAGCAGTCCCGGGGGCGGTACAGTTTCCGGGGAGCTGTTTTTT
CDR3: CASSPGGGTVSGELFF

V: TRBV29-1
J: TRBJ2-2
size: NA
D: NA
DNA: TGCAGCGTTGGTGAAGCGGAGAACACCGGGGAGCTGTTTTTT
CDR3: CSVGEAENTGELFF

V: TRBV29-1
J: TRBJ2-1
size: few
D: TRBD1
DNA: TGCAGCGTCGGAGGCCGACAGGGGAGGATCAATGAGCAGTTCTTC
CDR3: CSVGGRQGRINEQFF

V: TRBV7-9
J: TRBJ1-1
size: NA
D: NA
DNA: TGTGCCAGCAGCTTATTTAATCATATCGACGAAGCTTTCTTT
CDR3: CASSLFNHIDEAFF

V: TRBV28
J: TRBJ2-3
size: NA
D: NA
DNA: TGTGCCAGCAGTTTGAAGGACCCCTGGACGGATACGCAGCAGTATTTT
CDR3: CASSLKDPWTDTQQYF

V: TRBV21-1
J: TRBJ2-2
size: many
D: NA
DNA: TGTGCCAGCAGCAAAGGTGGTAGCGGGAGGCCTTTTACCGGGGAGCTGTTTTTT
CDR3: CASSKGGSGRPFTGELFF

V: TRBV5-1
J: TRBJ2-3
size: few
D: TRBD2
DNA: TGCGCCAGCAGCCTGGGACCCCTACTAGCGGGAGGGCCGTCGGATACGCAGTATTTT
CDR3: CASSLGPLLAGGPSDTQYF

V: TRBV11-2
J: TRBJ1-1
size: many
D: NA
DNA: TGTGCCAGCAGTTTGGGCAGCATGAACACTGAAGCTTTCTTT
CDR3: CASSLGSMNTEAFF